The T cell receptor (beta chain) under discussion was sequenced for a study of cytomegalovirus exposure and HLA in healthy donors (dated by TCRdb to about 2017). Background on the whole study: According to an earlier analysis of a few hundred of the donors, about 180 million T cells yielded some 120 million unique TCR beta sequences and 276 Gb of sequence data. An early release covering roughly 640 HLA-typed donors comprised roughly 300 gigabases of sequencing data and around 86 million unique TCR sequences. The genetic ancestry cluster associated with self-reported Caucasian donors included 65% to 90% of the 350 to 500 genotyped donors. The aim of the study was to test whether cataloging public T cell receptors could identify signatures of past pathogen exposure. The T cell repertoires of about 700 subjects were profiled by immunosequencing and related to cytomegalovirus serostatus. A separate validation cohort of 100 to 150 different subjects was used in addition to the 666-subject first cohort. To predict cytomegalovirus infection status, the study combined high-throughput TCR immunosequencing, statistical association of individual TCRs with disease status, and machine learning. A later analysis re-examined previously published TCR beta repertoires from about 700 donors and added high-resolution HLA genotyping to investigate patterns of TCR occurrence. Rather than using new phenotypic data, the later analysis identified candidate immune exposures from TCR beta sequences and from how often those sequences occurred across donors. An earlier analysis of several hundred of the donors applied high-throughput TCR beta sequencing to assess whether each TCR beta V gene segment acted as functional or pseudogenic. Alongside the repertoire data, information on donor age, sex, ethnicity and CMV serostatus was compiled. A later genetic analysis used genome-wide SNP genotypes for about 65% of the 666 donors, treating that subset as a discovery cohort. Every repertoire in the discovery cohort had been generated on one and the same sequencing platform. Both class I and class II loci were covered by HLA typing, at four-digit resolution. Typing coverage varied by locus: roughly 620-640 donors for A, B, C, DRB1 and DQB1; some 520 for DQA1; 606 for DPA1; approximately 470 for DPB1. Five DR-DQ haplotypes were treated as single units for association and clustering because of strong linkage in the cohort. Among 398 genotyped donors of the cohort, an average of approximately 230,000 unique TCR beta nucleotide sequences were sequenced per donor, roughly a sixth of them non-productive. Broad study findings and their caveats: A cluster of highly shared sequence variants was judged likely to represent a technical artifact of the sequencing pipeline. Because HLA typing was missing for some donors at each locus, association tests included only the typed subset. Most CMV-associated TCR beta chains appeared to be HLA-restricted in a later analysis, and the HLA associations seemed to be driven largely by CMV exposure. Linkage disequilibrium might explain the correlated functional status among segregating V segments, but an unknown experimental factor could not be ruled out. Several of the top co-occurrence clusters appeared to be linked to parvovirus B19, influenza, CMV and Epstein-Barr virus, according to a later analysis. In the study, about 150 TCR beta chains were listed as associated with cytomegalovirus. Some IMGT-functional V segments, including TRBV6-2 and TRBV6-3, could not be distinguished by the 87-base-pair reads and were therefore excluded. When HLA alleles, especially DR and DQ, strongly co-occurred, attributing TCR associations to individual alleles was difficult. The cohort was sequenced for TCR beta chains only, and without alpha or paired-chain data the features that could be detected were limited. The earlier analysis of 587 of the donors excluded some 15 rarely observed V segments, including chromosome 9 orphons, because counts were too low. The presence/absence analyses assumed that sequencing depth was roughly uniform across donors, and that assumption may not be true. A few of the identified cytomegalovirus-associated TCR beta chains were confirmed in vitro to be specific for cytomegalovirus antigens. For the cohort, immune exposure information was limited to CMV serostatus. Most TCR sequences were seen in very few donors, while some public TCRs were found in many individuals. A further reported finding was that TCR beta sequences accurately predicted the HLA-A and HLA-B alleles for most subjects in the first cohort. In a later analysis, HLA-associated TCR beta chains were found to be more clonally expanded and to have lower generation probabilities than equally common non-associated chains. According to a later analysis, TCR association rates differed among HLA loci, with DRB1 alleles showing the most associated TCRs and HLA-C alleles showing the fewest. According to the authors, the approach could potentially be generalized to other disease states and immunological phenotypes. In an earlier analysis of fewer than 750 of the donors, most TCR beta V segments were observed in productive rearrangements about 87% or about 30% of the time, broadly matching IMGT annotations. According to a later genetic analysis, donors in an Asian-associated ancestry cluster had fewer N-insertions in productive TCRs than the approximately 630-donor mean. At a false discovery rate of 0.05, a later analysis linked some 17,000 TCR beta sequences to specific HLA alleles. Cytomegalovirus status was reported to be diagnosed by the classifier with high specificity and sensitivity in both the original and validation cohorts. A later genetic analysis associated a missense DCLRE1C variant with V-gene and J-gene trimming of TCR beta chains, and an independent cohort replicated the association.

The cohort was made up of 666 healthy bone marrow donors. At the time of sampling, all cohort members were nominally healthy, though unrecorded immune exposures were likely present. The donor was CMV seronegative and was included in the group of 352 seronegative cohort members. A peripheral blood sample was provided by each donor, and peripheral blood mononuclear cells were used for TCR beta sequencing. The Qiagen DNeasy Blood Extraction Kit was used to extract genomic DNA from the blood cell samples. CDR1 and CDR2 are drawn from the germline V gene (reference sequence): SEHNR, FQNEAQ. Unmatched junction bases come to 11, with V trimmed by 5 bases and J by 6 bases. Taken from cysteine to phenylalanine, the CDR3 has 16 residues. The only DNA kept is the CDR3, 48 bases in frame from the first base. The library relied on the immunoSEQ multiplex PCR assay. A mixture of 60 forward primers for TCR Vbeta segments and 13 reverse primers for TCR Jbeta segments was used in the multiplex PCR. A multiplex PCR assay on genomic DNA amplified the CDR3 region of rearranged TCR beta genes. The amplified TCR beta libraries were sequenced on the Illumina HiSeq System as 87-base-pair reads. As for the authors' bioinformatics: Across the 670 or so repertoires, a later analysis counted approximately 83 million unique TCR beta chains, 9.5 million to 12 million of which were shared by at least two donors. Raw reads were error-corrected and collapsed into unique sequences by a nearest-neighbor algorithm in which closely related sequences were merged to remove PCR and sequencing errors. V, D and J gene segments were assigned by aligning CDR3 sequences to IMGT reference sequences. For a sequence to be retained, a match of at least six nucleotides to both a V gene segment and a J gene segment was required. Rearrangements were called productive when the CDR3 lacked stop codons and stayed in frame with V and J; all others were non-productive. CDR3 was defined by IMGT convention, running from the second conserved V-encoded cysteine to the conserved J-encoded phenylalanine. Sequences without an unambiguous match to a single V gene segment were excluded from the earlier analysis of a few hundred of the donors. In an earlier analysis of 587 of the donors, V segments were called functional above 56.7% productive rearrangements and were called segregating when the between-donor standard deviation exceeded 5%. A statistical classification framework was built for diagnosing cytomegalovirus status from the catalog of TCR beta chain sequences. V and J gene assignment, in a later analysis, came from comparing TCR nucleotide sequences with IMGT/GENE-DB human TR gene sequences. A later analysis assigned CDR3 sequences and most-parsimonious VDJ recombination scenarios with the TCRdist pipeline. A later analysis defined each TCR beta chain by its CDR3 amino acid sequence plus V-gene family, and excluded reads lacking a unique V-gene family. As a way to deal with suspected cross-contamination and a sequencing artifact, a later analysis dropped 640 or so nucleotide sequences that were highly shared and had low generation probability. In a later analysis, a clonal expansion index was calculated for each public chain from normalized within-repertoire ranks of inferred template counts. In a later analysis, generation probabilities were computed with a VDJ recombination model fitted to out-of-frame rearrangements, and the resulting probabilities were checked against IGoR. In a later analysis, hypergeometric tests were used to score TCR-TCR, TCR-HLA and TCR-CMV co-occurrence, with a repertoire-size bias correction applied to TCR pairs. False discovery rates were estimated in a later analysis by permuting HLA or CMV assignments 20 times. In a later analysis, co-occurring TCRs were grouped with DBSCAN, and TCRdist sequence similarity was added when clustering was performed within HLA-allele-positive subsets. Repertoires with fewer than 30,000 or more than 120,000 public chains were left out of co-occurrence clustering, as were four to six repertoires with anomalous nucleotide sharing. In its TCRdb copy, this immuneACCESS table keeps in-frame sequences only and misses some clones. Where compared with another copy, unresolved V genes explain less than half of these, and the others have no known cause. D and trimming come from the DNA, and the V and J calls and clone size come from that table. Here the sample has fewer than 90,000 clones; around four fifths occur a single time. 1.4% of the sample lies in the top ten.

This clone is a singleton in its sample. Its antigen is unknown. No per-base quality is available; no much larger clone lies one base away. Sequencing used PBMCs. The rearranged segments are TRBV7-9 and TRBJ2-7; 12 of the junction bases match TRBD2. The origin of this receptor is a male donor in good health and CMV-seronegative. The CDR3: CASSPTTSGRFFEQYF. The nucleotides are TGTGCCAGCAGCCCGACTACTAGCGGGAGGTTTTTCGAGCAGTACTTC. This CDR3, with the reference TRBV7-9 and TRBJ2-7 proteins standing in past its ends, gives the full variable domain DTGVSQNPRHKITKRGQNVTFRCDPISEHNRLYWYRQTLGQGPEFLTYFQNEAQLEKSRLLSDRFSAERPKGSFSTLEIQRTEQGDSAMYLCASSPTTSGRFFEQYFGPGTRLTVT.